The present entry profiles one TCR beta chain with its context. Its matching antigen is unknown. The read is 3 residues too short to cover the CDR3 end, so that end is filled in from the germline J gene. The sample originates from a study of T cell clonality in common variable immunodeficiency. Points from the study as a whole: Reportedly, TCR beta sequences from common variable immunodeficiency showed fewer deletions and N-nucleotide insertions. Patient heterogeneity in the CVID cohort limited correlations between repertoire features and clinical complications.

Of CVID subjects, under 17 were female and approximately 31 male, mean age approximately 41. Control and CVID samples contributed equal amounts of genomic DNA. Method: immunoSEQ multiplex PCR; TCRdb's copy keeps in-frame clones and lacks some. This repertoire holds 30,000 to 40,000 clones, and none appear only once. The CDR3 is 15 residues long. V lost 6 bases to trimming and J lost 5 bases; unmatched junction nucleotides: 8. Germline-derived CDR1 and CDR2 are DFQATT and SNEGSKA (reference sequence). This chain joins TRBV20-1 and TRBJ2-5, with 14 bases fitting TRBD2. Specimen: peripheral blood mononuclear cells. This TCR was recovered from a human donor with common variable immunodeficiency. The DNA read from the CDR3 is TGCAGTGCCGGGACTAGCGGGAGAAAACGGGAGACC. Its protein is CSAGTSGRKRET. The entire CDR3 protein reads CSAGTSGRKRETQYF.